Described below is a single TCR beta chain sequence and its context. This clone was observed at least ten times. Its antigen target is currently unknown. Qualities for individual bases were not recorded, and no much larger clone is one base off. The germline V gene sets CDR1 to SGHTA and CDR2 to FQGNSA. Trimming takes 5 bases off V and 0 bases off J; junction bases not matched to a gene: 7. Measured from the cysteine to the phenylalanine, the CDR3 is 17 residues long. The CDR3 DNA has 51 bases and is translated from base 1. Healthy HIV-negative adults with no recently reported acute infections or vaccinations were included as donors. Every donor was a Caucasian adult living in Nashville, Tennessee, USA. For unsorted samples, some 90 million PBMCs were counted, and genomic DNA was extracted using the QIAamp DNA Blood Mini kit. Blood was collected by leukapheresis, and PBMCs were isolated by Ficoll-Histopaque density gradient centrifugation and then cryopreserved in liquid nitrogen vapor phase.

This entry comes from a study of shared clonotypes between healthy human individuals (dated by TCRdb to 2018 to 2021). Regarding the study in general: Three men and a couple of women, aged 18 to 49 years, made up the cohort. Each donor's leukapheresis produced roughly between about 0.9 and 9.5 billion PBMCs. To increase sequencing depth and limit assay-specific biases, different laboratories used diverse techniques to prepare libraries and sequence TCR repertoires. To estimate repertoire size and how much clonotypes are shared between individuals, the study performed deep sequencing of blood TCR repertoires from a few healthy adults. Overall study outcomes, separate from this receptor: The small number of donors limited the genetic and exposure-history diversity represented. Sampling was restricted to blood, and TCR repertoires in tissues likely differ from the TCR repertoires found in blood. Pairwise subsampling led to the expectation that sequencing depth would affect the degree of clonotype sharing among donors.

TCR CDR3 regions were amplified from genomic DNA by multiplex PCR using the deep immunoSEQ assay. Extracted genomic DNA from each cell subset was spread evenly across all wells of several immunoSEQ 96-well plates, with each plate serving as a replicate. For unsorted PBMC, roughly 0.3 ug genomic DNA, equal to roughly 33,000 T cell genomes, was loaded into each replicate PCR. Genomic DNA from unsorted PBMC was sequenced over ten immunoSEQ deep assay plates. Purified libraries were measured with a Qubit 3.0 fluorometer, size-checked on a Bioanalyzer 2100, and measured again with the KAPA Library Quantification kit. Each immunoSEQ 96-well plate was sequenced on its own single-read 150-cycle Illumina NextSeq 550 flow cell. In the paper's pipeline: Because the immunoSEQ output included only junctional sequences and no quality scores, the filtering could not be the same as the filtering used for full-length reads. Sequences were annotated with PyIR, a Python wrapper for IgBLAST v1.9, and V/J genes and CDR3 were assigned using IMGT germline references. Any read was removed if the V/J assignment was weak (E-value above 1e-6), the CDR3 was missing, or the read contained stop codons, out-of-frame junctions, or ambiguous translated residues. V3J clonotypes were defined by identical inferred V gene, J gene, and CDR3 amino acid sequence. The percentage overlap between two repertoires was calculated by dividing the number of shared unique clonotypes by the size of the smaller repertoire. Richness of each repertoire was evaluated using RTK rarefaction, the Chao1 estimator, and Recon v2.1 estimates of unobserved clonotypes. TCRdb's version of the immuneACCESS table is confined to in-frame rearrangements and falls short of the full clone set. An unresolved V gene accounts for under half of the shortfall where checked; the remainder is of unknown origin. The D gene and trimming were derived from the DNA, and the V and J assignments and clone size from that table. The sample table contains about 460,000 clones; only one count was recorded for approximately 80% of them. The top ten clones comprise around 12% of the sample.

The sequencing input was PBMCs. The source is a woman between 35 and 50 years old in good health. Some clones in this sample may be carry-over from other donors' samples. The sequence is built from TRBV7-2 and TRBJ1-4, and 9 bases in between align with TRBD1. The nucleotide sequence is given as TGTGCCAGCAGCCCGGACAGGGGACCTGCAACTAATGAAAAACTGTTTTTT. Its protein product is CASSPDRGPATNEKLFF.